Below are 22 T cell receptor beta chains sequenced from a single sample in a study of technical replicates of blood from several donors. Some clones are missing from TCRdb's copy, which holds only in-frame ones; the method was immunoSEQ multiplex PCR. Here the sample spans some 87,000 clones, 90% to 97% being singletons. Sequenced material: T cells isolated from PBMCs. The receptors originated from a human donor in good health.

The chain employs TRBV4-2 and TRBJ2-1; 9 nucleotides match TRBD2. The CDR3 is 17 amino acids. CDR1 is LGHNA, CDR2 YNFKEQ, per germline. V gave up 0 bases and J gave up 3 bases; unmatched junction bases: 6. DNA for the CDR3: TGTGCCAGCAGCCAAGAACGGGAGCGGGAGGTCTACAATGAGCAGTTCTTC. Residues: CASSQEREREVYNEQFF.

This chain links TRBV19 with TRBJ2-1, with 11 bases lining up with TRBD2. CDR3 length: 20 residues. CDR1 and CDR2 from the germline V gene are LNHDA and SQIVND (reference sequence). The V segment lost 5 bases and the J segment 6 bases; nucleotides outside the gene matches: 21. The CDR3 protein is CASSPKLAGDLLYSANEQFF. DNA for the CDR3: TGTGCCAGTAGTCCGAAACTAGCGGGAGATCTTCTTTATTCGGCCAATGAGCAGTTCTTC.

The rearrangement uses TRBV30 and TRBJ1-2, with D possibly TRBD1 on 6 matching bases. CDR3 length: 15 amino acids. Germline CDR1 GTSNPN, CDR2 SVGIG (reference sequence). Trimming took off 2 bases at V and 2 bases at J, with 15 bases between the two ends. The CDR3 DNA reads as TGTGCCTGGAGTTTCAACGAACAGGGCAACTATGGCTACACCTTC. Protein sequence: CAWSFNEQGNYGYTF.

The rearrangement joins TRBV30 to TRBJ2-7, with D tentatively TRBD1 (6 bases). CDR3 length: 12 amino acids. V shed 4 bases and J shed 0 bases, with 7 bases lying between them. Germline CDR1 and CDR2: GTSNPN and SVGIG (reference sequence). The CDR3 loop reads CAWMDSSYEQYF. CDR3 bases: TGTGCCTGGATGGACAGCTCCTACGAGCAGTACTTC.

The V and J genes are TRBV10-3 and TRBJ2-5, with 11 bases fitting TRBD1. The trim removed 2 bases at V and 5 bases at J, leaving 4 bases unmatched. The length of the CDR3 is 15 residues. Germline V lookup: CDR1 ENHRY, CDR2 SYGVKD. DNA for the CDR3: TGTGCCATCAGTGAGACCGGGACAGGGGGGGAGACCCAGTACTTC. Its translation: CAISETGTGGETQYF.

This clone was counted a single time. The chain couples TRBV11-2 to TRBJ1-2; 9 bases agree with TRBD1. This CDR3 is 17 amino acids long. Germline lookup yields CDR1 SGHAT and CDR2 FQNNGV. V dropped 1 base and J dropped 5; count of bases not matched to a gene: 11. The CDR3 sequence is CASSLARTGAAFYGYTF. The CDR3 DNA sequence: TGTGCCAGCAGCTTAGCGAGGACAGGGGCCGCCTTTTATGGCTACACCTTC.

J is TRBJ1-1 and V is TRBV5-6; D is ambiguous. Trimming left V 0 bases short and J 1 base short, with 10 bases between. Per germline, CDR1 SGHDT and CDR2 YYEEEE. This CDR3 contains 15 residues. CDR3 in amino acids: CASSLAGRWNTEAFF. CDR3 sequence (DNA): TGTGCCAGCAGCTTGGCCGGCAGGTGGAACACTGAAGCTTTCTTT. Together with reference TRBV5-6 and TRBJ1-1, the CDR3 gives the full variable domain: DAGVTQSPTHLIKTRGQQVTLRCSPKSGHDTVSWYQQALGQGPQFIFQYYEEEERQRGNFPDRFSGHQFPNYSSELNVNALLLGDSALYLCASSLAGRWNTEAFFGQGTRLTVV.

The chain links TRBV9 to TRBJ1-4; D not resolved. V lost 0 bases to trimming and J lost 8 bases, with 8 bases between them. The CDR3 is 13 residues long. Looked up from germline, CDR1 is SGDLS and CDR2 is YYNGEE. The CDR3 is CASSVATEEKLFF. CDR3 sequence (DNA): TGTGCCAGCAGCGTAGCTACGGAGGAAAAACTGTTTTTT.

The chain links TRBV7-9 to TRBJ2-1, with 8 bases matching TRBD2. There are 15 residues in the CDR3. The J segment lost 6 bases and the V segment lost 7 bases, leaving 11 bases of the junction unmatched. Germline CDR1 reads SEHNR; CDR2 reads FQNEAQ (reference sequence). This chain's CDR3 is CASTTSRGGANEQFF. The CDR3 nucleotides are TGTGCCAGCACCACGTCACGGGGGGGGGCCAATGAGCAGTTCTTC.

CDR3: CASSRLATNEKLFF. The CDR3, as DNA: TGTGCCAGCTCAAGACTGGCAACTAATGAAAAACTGTTTTTT. V is TRBV28 and J is TRBJ1-4, with no clear D. CDR1 is MDHEN, CDR2 SYDVKM, per germline. This CDR3 comprises 14 residues. V was cut by 8 bases and J by 0 bases, with 10 bases left in between.

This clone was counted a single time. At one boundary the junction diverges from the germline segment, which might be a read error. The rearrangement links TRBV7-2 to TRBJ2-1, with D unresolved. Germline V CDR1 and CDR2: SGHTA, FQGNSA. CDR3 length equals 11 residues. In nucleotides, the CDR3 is TGTGCCAGCAGCTTATACAGTGAGCAGTTCTTC. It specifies CASSLYSEQFF.

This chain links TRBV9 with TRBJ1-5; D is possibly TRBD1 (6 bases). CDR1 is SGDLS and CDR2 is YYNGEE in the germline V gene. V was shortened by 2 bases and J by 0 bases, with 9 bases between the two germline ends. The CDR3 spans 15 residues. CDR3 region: CASSVGTSSNQPQHF. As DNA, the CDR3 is TGTGCCAGCAGCGTTGGGACAAGTAGCAATCAGCCCCAGCATTTT.

CDR3 in amino acids: CASSLLPTAGLNEKLFF. The CDR3 DNA follows: TGCGCCAGCAGCCTACTCCCGACCGCGGGTCTGAATGAAAAACTGTTTTTT. The genes are TRBV4-1 and TRBJ1-4; D unresolved. Trimming shortened V by 4 bases and J by 5 bases, and 20 bases separated the two germline ends. The length of the CDR3 is 17 residues. Germline-derived CDR1 and CDR2 are MGHRA and YSYEKL.

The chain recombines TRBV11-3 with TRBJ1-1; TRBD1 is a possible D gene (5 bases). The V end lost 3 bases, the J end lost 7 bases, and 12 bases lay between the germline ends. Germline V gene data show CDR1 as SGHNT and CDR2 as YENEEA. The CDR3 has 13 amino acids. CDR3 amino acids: CASSLGGSLEAFF. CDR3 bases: TGTGCCAGCAGCTTGGGGGGTTCTCTTGAAGCTTTCTTT.

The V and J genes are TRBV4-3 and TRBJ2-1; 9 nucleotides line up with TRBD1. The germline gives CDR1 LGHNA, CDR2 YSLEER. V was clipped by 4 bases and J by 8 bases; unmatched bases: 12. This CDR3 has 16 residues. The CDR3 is CASSRVGQGQIDEQFF. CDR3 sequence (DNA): TGCGCCAGCAGCCGAGTCGGACAGGGGCAAATTGATGAGCAGTTCTTC.

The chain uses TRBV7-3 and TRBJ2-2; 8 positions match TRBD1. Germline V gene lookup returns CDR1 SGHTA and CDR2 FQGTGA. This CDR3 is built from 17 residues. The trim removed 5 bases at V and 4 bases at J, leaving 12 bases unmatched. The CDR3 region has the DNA TGTGCCAGCAGCCCCAGCCCCCAGGACAGGGCCACCGGGGAGCTGTTTTTT. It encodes CASSPSPQDRATGELFF. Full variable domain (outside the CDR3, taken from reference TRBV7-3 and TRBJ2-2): GAGVSQTPSNKVTEKGKYVELRCDPISGHTALYWYRQSLGQGPEFLIYFQGTGAADDSGLPNDRFFAVRPEGSVSTLKIQRTERGDSAVYLCASSPSPQDRATGELFFGEGSRLTVL.

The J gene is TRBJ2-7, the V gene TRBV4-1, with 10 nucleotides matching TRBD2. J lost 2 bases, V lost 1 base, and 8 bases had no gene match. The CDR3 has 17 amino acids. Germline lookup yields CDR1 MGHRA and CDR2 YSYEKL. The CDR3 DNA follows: TGCGCCAGCAGCCAAGGAGTAGCGGGAGGCCCTACCTACGAGCAGTACTTC. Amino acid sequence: CASSQGVAGGPTYEQYF.

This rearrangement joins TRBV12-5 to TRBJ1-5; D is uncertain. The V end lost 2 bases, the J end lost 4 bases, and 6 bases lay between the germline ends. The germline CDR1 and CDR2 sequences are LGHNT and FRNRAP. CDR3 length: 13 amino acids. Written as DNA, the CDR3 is TGTGCTAGTGGTTTGCAGTTAAATCAGCCCCAGCATTTT. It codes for CASGLQLNQPQHF.

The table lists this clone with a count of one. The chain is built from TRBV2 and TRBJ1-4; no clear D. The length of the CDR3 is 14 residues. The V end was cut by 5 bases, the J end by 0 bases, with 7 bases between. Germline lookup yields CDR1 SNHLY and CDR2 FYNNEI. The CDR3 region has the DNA TGTGCCAGCAGTAAATCCGCAACTAATGAAAAACTGTTTTTT. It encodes CASSKSATNEKLFF.

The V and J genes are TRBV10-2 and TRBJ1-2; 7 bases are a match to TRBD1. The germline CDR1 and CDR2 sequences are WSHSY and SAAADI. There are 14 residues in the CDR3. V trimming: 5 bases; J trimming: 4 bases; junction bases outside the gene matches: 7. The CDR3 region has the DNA TGCGCCAGCAGTTCGACAGGGCTTAGCTATGGCTACACCTTC. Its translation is CASSSTGLSYGYTF.

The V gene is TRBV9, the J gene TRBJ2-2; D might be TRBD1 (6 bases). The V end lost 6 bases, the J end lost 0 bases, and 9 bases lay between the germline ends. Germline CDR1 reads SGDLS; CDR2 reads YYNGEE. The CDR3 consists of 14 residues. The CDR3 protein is CASTEGANTGELFF. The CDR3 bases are TGTGCCAGCACAGAGGGGGCGAACACCGGGGAGCTGTTTTTT.

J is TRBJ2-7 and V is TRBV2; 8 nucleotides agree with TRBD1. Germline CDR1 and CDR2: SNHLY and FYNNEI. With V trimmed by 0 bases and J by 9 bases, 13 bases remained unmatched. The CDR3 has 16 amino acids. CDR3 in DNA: TGTGCCAGCAGTGAAGCGAAAGGACAGGGAGAGGACTCGCAGTACTTC. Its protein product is CASSEAKGQGEDSQYF.